This entry concerns a single TCR beta chain. The data originate from a study of radiotherapy plus CTLA-4 blockade in lung cancer. J lost 4 bases, V lost 4 bases, and 3 bases had no gene match. CDR1 is SNHLY, CDR2 FYNNEI, per germline. The CDR3 loop spans 14 amino acids. Profiled with immunoSEQ multiplex PCR; TCRdb holds only in-frame clones, not every one. The sample contains roughly 78,000 clones, more than 75% of which appear only once. The chain combines TRBV2 with TRBJ1-4, with 7 bases identical to TRBD1. The input for sequencing was peripheral blood, taken from a patient treated with radiotherapy plus ipilimumab. This receptor was taken from a human donor with non-small cell lung cancer who had a complete response to radiotherapy plus ipilimumab. The CDR3 coding sequence is TGTGCCAGCAGTGCAGGGGGGAGTAATGAAAAACTGTTTTTT. Amino acid sequence: CASSAGGSNEKLFF.